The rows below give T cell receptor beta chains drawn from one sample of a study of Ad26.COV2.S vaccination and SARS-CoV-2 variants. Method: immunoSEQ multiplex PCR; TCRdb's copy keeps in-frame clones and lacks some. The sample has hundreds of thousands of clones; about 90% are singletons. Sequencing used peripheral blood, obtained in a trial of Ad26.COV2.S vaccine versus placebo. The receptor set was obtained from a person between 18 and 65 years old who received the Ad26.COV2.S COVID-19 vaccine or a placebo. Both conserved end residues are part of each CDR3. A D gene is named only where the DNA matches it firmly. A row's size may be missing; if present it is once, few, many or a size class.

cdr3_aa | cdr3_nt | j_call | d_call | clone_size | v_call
CASSDVPGEQFF | TGTGCCAGCAGTGATGTCCCGGGGGAGCAGTTCTTC | TRBJ2-1 | NA | NA | TRBV6-1
CASSVWDSLYNEQFF | TGTGCCAGTAGTGTTTGGGACTCCCTCTACAATGAGCAGTTCTTC | TRBJ2-1 | NA | NA | TRBV19
CAWSAGNQPQHF | TGTGCCTGGAGTGCCGGAAATCAGCCCCAGCATTTT | TRBJ1-5 | NA | NA | TRBV30
CASSLGGTGAYEQYF | TGCGCCAGCAGCTTGGGCGGGACAGGGGCCTACGAGCAGTACTTC | TRBJ2-7 | TRBD1 | NA | TRBV5-1
CASSLVGKANVLTF | TGTGCCAGCAGCTTGGTAGGGAAGGCCAACGTCCTGACTTTC | TRBJ2-6 | NA | NA | TRBV5-6
CASSNRDRAQPQHF | TGTGCCAGTAGTAACCGGGACAGGGCTCAGCCCCAGCATTTT | TRBJ1-5 | TRBD1 | few | TRBV19
CASSYSIHGGYGYTF | TGTGCCAGCAGTTACTCGATCCACGGGGGCTATGGCTACACCTTC | TRBJ1-2 | NA | NA | TRBV6-5
CASSAGQAQGGANVLTF | TGTGCCAGCAGCGCGGGACAGGCCCAAGGTGGGGCCAACGTCCTGACTTTC | TRBJ2-6 | TRBD1 | NA | TRBV13
CASSGTSGGAGELFF | TGCGCCAGCAGTGGTACTAGCGGGGGGGCCGGGGAGCTGTTTTTT | TRBJ2-2 | TRBD2 | NA | TRBV10-2
CATSDPGRTGGEQFF | TGTGCCACCAGTGATCCCGGACGGACCGGGGGTGAGCAGTTCTTC | TRBJ2-1 | NA | NA | TRBV24-1
CASSEEGTEAFF | TGCGCCAGCAGTGAGGAGGGGACTGAAGCTTTCTTT | TRBJ1-1 | NA | NA | TRBV10-2
CASSLLLGPNEKLFF | TGCGCCAGCAGCTTGTTGCTAGGACCTAATGAAAAACTGTTTTTT | TRBJ1-4 | NA | NA | TRBV5-1
CASSVAGDSIVSPLHF | TGTGCCAGCAGCGTAGCCGGCGACAGCATCGTGTCACCCCTCCACTTT | TRBJ1-6 | NA | NA | TRBV9
CASSLGGRNTIYF | TGCGCCAGCAGCTTGGGAGGGAGGAACACCATATATTTT | TRBJ1-3 | NA | NA | TRBV5-1
CASSNRGREQYF | TGTGCCAGCAGCAACAGGGGGCGTGAGCAGTACTTC | TRBJ2-7 | TRBD1 | NA | TRBV3-1/TRBV3-2
CASSSGLADTDTQYF | TGCGCCAGCAGCTCCGGACTAGCGGACACAGATACGCAGTATTTT | TRBJ2-3 | TRBD2 | NA | TRBV5-1
CASSVQGAGYTF | TGTGCCAGCAGCGTCCAGGGAGCCGGCTACACCTTC | TRBJ1-2 | NA | NA | TRBV9
CASSRGQGLTEAFF | TGCGCCAGCAGCCGCGGACAGGGATTAACTGAAGCTTTCTTT | TRBJ1-1 | TRBD1 | NA | TRBV5-1
CAWTRALNEETQYF | TGTGCCTGGACTAGGGCCCTTAATGAAGAGACCCAGTACTTC | TRBJ2-5 | NA | once | TRBV30
CASSEMTANLIAFF | TGTGCCAGCAGTGAAATGACAGCCAACTTAATAGCTTTCTTT | TRBJ1-1 | NA | NA | TRBV6-1
CASSSPGQLSYNEQFF | TGTGCCAGCAGTTCACCGGGACAACTTTCCTACAATGAGCAGTTCTTC | TRBJ2-1 | NA | NA | TRBV7-9
CASSIDSATNEKLFF | TGTGCCAGTAGTATCGACAGCGCAACTAATGAAAAACTGTTTTTT | TRBJ1-4 | NA | NA | TRBV19
CASSYRVYNSPLHF | TGTGCCAGCAGTTACAGGGTCTATAATTCACCCCTCCACTTT | TRBJ1-6 | NA | few | TRBV6-6
CAWSASSAVASWQYF | TGTGCCTGGAGTGCCTCTAGCGCCGTTGCCTCTTGGCAGTACTTC | TRBJ2-7 | NA | NA | TRBV30
CASSMGTMNTEAFF | TGTGCCAGTAGTATGGGGACTATGAACACTGAAGCTTTCTTT | TRBJ1-1 | NA | NA | TRBV19
CSAEGDGYTF | TGCAGTGCCGAGGGGGATGGCTACACCTTC | TRBJ1-2 | NA | NA | TRBV20-1
CASSVTDQNTIYF | TGTGCCAGCAGCGTCACTGACCAAAACACCATATATTTT | TRBJ1-3 | NA | NA | TRBV9
CASSRGPEETQYF | TGTGCCAGTAGCCGTGGACCCGAAGAGACCCAGTACTTC | TRBJ2-5 | NA | NA | TRBV19
CAIRDPLGWNTEAFF | TGTGCCATCAGGGACCCTCTTGGGTGGAACACTGAAGCTTTCTTT | TRBJ1-1 | NA | NA | TRBV10-3
CASSQTLAQDTQYF | TGTGCCAGCAGCCAAACCCTAGCGCAAGATACGCAGTATTTT | TRBJ2-3 | NA | NA | TRBV3-1/TRBV3-2
CASGLVQGYTF | TGTGCTAGTGGTTTGGTCCAGGGCTACACCTTC | TRBJ1-2 | NA | NA | TRBV12-5
CASSPTGQETQYF | TGTGCCAGCTCACCGACAGGGCAAGAGACCCAGTACTTC | TRBJ2-5 | TRBD1 | NA | TRBV18
CAWSLTYYEQYF | TGTGCCTGGAGTCTCACATACTACGAGCAGTACTTC | TRBJ2-7 | NA | NA | TRBV30
CASRRRDRTSYEQYF | TGTGCCAGTAGACGCCGGGACAGGACCTCCTACGAGCAGTACTTC | TRBJ2-7 | TRBD1 | NA | TRBV19
CASTDPTSYEQYF | TGTGCCAGCACCGACCCTACTAGTTACGAGCAGTACTTC | TRBJ2-7 | NA | NA | TRBV6-5
CASSEGLAGTDEQYF | TGCGCCAGCAGTGAGGGCCTAGCGGGAACCGACGAGCAGTACTTC | TRBJ2-7 | TRBD2 | NA | TRBV10-1
CASSLWDTETQYF | TGTGCCAGCAGTTTATGGGACACAGAGACCCAGTACTTC | TRBJ2-5 | NA | NA | TRBV12-3/TRBV12-4
CASSSTGGRTGELFF | TGTGCCAGCAGCTCGACAGGGGGCAGGACCGGGGAGCTGTTTTTT | TRBJ2-2 | TRBD1 | NA | TRBV7-6
CASSLRAGGSTDTQYF | TGTGCCAGCAGCTTGAGGGCAGGGGGGAGCACAGATACGCAGTATTTT | TRBJ2-3 | NA | NA | TRBV5-6
CASSLVLAGAEAQYF | TGTGCCAGCAGCTTAGTGTTAGCGGGGGCGGAGGCCCAGTACTTC | TRBJ2-5 | TRBD2 | NA | TRBV7-2
CASSDGRSNEKLFF | TGTGCCAGCAGTGATGGGCGGTCTAATGAAAAACTGTTTTTT | TRBJ1-4 | NA | NA | TRBV2
CASSFLGKYEQYF | TGTGCCAGCAGTTTTCTGGGGAAGTACGAGCAGTACTTC | TRBJ2-7 | NA | NA | TRBV27
CASISPQGGTEAFF | TGTGCCAGTATCTCACCGCAGGGGGGCACTGAAGCTTTCTTT | TRBJ1-1 | TRBD1 | NA | TRBV19
CASSLPRLGIGTEAFF | TGTGCCAGCAGCTTGCCCAGACTAGGGATTGGCACTGAAGCTTTCTTT | TRBJ1-1 | NA | NA | TRBV5-6
CASSQKGPPREQFF | TGTGCCAGCAGCCAAAAGGGACCCCCCAGGGAGCAGTTCTTC | TRBJ2-1 | NA | NA | TRBV3-1/TRBV3-2
CAAIPGRLSGNTIYF | TGTGCCGCGATTCCCGGGCGTCTCTCTGGAAACACCATATATTTT | TRBJ1-3 | NA | NA | TRBV10-3
CASSRGVGETYEQYF | TGTGCCAGTAGTAGGGGTGTAGGGGAAACCTACGAGCAGTACTTC | TRBJ2-7 | NA | NA | TRBV19
CASSTRLAPSYEQYF | TGTGCCAGCTCAACCAGACTAGCACCCTCCTACGAGCAGTACTTC | TRBJ2-7 | TRBD2 | NA | TRBV18
CAWTSGQSNQPQHF | TGTGCCTGGACCTCAGGACAAAGCAATCAGCCCCAGCATTTT | TRBJ1-5 | NA | NA | TRBV30
CATSRDRGTGGVEQYF | TGTGCCACCAGCAGAGATCGAGGGACAGGGGGCGTCGAGCAGTACTTC | TRBJ2-7 | TRBD1 | NA | TRBV15
CASSRYAASLGYTF | TGTGCCAGCAGTAGATACGCCGCTTCCTTAGGCTACACCTTC | TRBJ1-2 | NA | NA | TRBV6-2/TRBV6-3